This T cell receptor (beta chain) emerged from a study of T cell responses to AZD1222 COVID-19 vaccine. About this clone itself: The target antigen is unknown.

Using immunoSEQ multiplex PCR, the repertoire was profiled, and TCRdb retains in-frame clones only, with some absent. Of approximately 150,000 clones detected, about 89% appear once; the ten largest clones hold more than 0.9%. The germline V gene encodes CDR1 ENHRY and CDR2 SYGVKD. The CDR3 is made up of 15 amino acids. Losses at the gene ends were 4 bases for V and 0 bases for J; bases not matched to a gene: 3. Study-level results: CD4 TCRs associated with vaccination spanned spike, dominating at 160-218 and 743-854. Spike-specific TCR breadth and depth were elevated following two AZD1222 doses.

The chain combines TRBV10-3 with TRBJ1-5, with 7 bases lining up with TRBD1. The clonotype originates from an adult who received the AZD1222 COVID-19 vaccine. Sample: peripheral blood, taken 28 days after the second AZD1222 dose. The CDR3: CAISVTGNSNQPQHF. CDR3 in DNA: TGTGCCATCAGTGTGACAGGGAATAGCAATCAGCCCCAGCATTTT.